This T cell receptor (beta chain) was identified during a study of cytomegalovirus exposure and HLA in healthy donors. The validation cohort, a group of 120 or so subjects, included the donors and was separate from the approximately 650-subject first cohort. Study-wide points: The tendency of first-cohort TCR clusters to co-occur in the 120 or so validation repertoires was identified by a subsequent analysis. The study flagged about 150 TCR beta chains as cytomegalovirus-associated. Rarity marked most TCR sequences, yet some public TCRs occurred in many donors.

TCRdb's copy holds only in-frame clones and misses some; the assay was immunoSEQ multiplex PCR. Of 65,000 to 80,000 clones in the sample, 94% were seen once. Germline V CDR1 and CDR2: SEHNR, FQNEAQ (reference sequence). The J segment lost 7 bases and the V segment lost 5 bases, leaving 8 bases of the junction unmatched. This CDR3 has 14 amino acids. This clone was seen once. What it binds is not known. This clonotype originated in a woman between 18 and 29 years old in good health and CMV-seropositive. Sequencing was carried out using PBMCs. This chain links TRBV7-9 with TRBJ2-5, with TRBD1 identical over 9 bases. The CDR3 DNA sequence: TGTGCCAGCAGCCGGCCGGACAGGGGATGGACCCAGTACTTC. Its protein product is CASSRPDRGWTQYF.